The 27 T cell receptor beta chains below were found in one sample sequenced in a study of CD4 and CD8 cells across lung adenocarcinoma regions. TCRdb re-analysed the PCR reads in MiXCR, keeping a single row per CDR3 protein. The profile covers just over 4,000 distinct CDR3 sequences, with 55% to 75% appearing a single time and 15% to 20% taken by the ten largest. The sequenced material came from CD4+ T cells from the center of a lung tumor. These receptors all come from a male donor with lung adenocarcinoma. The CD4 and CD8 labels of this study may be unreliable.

CDR3 in DNA: TGTGCCAGCATTAAAGTGGGGGCAGGGGGAAACACCATATATTTT. Its protein is CASIKVGAGGNTIYF. The chain is built from TRBV6-5 and TRBJ1-3; possibly TRBD1 for D (6 bases). This CDR3 contains 15 residues. V dropped 7 bases and J dropped 4 bases, with 17 bases sitting between them. Germline V gives CDR1 MNHEY, CDR2 SVGAGI.

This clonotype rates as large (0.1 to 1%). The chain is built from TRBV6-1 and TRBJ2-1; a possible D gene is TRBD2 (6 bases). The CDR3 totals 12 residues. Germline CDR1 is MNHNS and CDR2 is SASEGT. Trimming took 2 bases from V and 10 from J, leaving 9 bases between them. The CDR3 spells CASSERGLEQFF. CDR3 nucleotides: TGTGCCAGCAGTGAACGGGGGTTGGAGCAGTTCTTC.

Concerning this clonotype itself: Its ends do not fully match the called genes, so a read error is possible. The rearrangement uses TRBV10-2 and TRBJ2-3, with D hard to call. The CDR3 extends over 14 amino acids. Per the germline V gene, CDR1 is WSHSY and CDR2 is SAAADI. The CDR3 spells CASSGGRSPDTQYF. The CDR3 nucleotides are TGCGCGAGCAGTGGTGGACGCAGCCCAGATACCCAGTACTTT.

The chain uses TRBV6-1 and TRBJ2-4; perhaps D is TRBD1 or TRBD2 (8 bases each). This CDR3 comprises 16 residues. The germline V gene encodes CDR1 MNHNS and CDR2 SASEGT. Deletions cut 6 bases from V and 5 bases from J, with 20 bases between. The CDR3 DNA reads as TGTGCCAGCAGGGACAGGGCGGGAGGCGGCGAAAACATTCAGTACTTC. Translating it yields CASRDRAGGGENIQYF.

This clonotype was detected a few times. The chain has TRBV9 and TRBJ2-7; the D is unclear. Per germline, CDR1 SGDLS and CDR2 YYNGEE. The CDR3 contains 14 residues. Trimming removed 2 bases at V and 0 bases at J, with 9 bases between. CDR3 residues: CASSVGGSSYEQYF. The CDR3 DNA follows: TGTGCCAGCAGCGTTGGCGGTAGCTCCTACGAGCAGTACTTC.

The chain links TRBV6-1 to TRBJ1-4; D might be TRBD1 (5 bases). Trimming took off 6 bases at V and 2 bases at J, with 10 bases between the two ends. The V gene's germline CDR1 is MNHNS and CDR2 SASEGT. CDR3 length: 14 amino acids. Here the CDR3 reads CASRNGDTNEKLFF. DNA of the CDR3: TGTGCCAGCAGGAACGGGGACACTAATGAAAAACTGTTTTTT.

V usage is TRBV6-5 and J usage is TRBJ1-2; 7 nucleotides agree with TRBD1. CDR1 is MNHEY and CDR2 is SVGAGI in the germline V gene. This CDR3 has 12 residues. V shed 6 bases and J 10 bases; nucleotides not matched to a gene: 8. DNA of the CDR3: TGTGCCAGCAGCTATACAGGGGATGACTACACCTTC. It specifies CASSYTGDDYTF.

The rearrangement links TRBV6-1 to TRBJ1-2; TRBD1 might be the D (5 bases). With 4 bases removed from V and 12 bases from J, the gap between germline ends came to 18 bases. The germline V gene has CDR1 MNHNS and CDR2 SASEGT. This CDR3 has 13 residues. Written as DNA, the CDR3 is TGTGCCAGCAGTGTCTCAGGGAACACTGAAGACACCTTC. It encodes CASSVSGNTEDTF.

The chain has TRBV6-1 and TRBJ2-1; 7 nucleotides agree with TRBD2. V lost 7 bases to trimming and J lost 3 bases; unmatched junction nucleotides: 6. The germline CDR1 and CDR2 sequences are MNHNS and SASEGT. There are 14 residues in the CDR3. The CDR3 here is CASTRASGYNEQFF. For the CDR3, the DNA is TGTGCCAGCACCCGGGCTAGCGGCTACAATGAGCAGTTCTTC.

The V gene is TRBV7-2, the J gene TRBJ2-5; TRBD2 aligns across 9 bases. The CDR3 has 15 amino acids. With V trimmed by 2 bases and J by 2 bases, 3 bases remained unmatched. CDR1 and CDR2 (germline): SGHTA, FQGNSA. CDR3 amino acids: CASSLSLAGQETQYF. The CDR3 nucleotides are TGTGCCAGCAGCTTATCGCTAGCGGGACAAGAGACCCAGTACTTC.

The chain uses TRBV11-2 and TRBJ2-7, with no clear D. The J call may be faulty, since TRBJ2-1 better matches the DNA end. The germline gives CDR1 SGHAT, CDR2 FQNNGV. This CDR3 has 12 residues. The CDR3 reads CASSLDTNEQFF. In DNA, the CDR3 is TGTGCCAGCAGCTTAGATACTAATGAGCAGTTCTTC.

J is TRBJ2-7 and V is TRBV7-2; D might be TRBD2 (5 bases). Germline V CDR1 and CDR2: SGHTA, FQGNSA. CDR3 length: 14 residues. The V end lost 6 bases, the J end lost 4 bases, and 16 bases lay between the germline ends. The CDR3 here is CASRISGLAYEQYF. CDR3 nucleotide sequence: TGTGCCAGCAGAATAAGTGGGCTAGCATACGAGCAGTACTTC.

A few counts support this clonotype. CDR3 loop: CASSFGQIGTGELFF. The CDR3 region has the DNA TGTGCCAGCAGTTTCGGACAGATCGGGACCGGGGAGCTGTTTTTT. The chain combines TRBV6-5 with TRBJ2-2; weak D call: TRBD1 (6 bases). In germline, CDR1 is MNHEY, CDR2 SVGAGI. Trimming took off 4 bases at V and 5 bases at J, with 14 bases between the two ends. The CDR3 loop spans 15 amino acids.

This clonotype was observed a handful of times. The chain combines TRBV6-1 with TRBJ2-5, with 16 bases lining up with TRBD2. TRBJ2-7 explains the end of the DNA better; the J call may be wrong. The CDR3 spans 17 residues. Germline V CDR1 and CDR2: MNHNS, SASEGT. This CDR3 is CASSEAGLAGGPHEQYF. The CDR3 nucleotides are TGTGCCAGCAGTGAAGCGGGACTAGCGGGAGGGCCACACGAGCAGTACTTC.

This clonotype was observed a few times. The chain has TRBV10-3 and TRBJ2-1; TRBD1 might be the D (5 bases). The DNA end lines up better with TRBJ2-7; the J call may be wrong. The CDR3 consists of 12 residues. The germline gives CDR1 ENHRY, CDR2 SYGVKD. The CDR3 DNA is TGTGCCATCAGTGAAACCGGACAAGAGCAGTACTTC. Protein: CAISETGQEQYF.

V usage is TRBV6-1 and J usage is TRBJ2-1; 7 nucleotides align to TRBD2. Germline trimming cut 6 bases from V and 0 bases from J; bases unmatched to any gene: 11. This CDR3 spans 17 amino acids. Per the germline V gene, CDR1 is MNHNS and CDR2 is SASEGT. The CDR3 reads CASSPGRIAGSYNEQFF. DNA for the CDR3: TGTGCCAGCAGCCCAGGGCGAATAGCGGGCTCCTACAATGAGCAGTTCTTC.

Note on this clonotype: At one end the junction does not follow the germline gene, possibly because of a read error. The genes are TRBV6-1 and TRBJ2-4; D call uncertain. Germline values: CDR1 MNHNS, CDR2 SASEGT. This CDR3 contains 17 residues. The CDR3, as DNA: TGTGCCAGCAGCAAGCCGCCTGGCGGCATTGCCAAAAACATCCAGTACTTC. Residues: CASSKPPGGIAKNIQYF.

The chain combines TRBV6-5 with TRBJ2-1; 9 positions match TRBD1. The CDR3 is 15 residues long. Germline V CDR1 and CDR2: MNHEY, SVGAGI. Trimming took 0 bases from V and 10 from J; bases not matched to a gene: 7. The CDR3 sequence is CASSYSGTGPYEQFF. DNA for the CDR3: TGTGCCAGCAGTTACTCCGGGACAGGGCCCTACGAGCAGTTCTTC.

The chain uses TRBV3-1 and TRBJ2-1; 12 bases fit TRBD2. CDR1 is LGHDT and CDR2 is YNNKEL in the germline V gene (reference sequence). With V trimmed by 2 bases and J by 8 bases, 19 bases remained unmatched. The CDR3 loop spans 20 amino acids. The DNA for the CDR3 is TGTGCCAGCAGCCAACTGTTTTATTCCCCCACTAGCGGGAGGTTCGATGAGCAGTTCTTC. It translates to CASSQLFYSPTSGRFDEQFF.

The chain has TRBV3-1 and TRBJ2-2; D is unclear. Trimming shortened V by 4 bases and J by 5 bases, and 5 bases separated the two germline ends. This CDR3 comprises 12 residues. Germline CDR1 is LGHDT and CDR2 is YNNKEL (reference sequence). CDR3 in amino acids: CASSPSTGELFF. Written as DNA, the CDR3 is TGTGCCAGCAGCCCGAGTACCGGGGAGCTGTTTTTT.

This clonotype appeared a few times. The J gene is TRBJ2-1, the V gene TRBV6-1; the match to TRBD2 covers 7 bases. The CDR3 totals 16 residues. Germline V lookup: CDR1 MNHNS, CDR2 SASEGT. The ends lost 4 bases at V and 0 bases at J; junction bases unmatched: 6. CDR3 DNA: TGTGCCAGCAGTGCAACGAGCGGGACCTCCTACAATGAGCAGTTCTTC. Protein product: CASSATSGTSYNEQFF.

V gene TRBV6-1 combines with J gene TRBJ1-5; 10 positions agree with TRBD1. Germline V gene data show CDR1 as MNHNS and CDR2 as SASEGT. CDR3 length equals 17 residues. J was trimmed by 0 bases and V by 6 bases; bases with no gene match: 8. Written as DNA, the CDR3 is TGTGCCAGCAGGGGCGGGACAGGGGTTTATAGCAATCAGCCCCAGCATTTT. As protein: CASRGGTGVYSNQPQHF.

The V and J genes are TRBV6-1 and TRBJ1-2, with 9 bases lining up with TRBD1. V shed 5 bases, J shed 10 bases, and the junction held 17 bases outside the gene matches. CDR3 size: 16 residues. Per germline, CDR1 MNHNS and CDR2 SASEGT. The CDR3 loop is CASSPHRTGALGDYTF. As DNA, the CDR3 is TGTGCCAGCAGTCCCCACCGGACAGGGGCTTTAGGCGACTACACCTTC.

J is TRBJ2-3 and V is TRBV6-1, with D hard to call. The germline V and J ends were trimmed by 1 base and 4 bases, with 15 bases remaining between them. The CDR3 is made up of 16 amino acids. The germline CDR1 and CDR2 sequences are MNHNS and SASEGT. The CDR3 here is CASSEVDFGGADTQYF. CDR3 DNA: TGTGCCAGCAGTGAAGTTGACTTCGGCGGAGCAGATACGCAGTATTTT.

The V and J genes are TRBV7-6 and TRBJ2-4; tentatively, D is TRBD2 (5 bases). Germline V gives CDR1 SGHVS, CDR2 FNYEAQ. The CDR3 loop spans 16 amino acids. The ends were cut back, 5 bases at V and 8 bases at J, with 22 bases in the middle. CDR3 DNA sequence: TGTGCCAGCAGCCCCCTAGCCAATGACAATGAAGACATTCAGTACTTC. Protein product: CASSPLANDNEDIQYF.

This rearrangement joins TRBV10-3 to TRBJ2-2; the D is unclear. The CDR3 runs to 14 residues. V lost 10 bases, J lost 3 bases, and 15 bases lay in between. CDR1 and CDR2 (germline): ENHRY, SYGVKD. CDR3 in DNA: TGTGCCACCACCCCAAACTATGACACCGGGGAGCTGTTTTTT. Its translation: CATTPNYDTGELFF.

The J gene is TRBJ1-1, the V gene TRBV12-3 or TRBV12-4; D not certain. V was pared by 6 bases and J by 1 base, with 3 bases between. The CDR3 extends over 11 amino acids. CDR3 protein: CASRQNTEAFF. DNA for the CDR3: TGTGCCAGCAGACAGAACACTGAAGCTTTCTTT.